Given below is one TCR beta chain in context. This specimen comes from a study of siplizumab effects on memory and regulatory T cells. The length of the CDR3 is 17 residues. CDR1 and CDR2 from the germline V gene are SGHKS and YYEKEE (reference sequence). V was clipped by 2 bases and J by 0 bases, with 17 bases between them. TCRdb keeps only in-frame clones here, not all; method: immunoSEQ multiplex PCR. In the table there are around 94,000 clones, approximately 90% of which are singletons. The chain couples TRBV5-5 to TRBJ1-2; D perhaps matches TRBD1 (5 bases). This sequence originates from a human donor in good health. Sequencing was carried out using CD4+ T cells sorted from blood. CDR3 protein: CASSLGHTRSPNYGYTF. In DNA form, the CDR3 reads TGTGCCAGCAGCTTAGGACACACCCGCTCACCTAACTATGGCTACACCTTC.